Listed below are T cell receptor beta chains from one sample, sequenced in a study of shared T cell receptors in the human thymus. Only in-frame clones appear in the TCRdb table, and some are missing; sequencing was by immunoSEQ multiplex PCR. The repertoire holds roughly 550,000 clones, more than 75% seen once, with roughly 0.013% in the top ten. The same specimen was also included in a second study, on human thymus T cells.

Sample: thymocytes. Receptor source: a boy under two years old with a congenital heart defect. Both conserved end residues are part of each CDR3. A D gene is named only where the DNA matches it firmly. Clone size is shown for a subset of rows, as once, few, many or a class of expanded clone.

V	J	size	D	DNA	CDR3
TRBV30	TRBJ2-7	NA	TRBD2	TGTGCCTGGATGACTAGCGGGGCACCCTACGAGCAGTACTTC	CAWMTSGAPYEQYF
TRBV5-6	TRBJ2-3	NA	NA	TGTGCCAGCAGCGCCCGCCGTGCGAGCGATACGCAGTATTTT	CASSARRASDTQYF
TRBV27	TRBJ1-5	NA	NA	TGTGCCAGCAGCTGTAGCGGAAGCAATCAGCCCCAGCATTTT	CASSCSGSNQPQHF
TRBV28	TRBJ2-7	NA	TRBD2	TGTGCCAGCAGTTTGGGGGGGGGTTTGAGCGAGCAGTACTTC	CASSLGGGLSEQYF
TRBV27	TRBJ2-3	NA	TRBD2	TGTGCCAGCAGTCCCCTACTAGCGGGTATCACAGATACGCAGTATTTT	CASSPLLAGITDTQYF
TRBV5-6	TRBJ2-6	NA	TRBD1	TGTGCCAGCAGCTTGTTAACTGGACAGGCCTACTCTGGGGCCAACGTCCTGACTTTC	CASSLLTGQAYSGANVLTF
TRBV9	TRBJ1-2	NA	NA	TGTGCCAGCAGCGTACACCCCGTACTAGGCTACACCTTC	CASSVHPVLGYTF
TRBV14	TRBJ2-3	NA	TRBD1	TGTGCCAGCAGCCAAGGACAGGGGTTTTTGTCAGATACGCAGTATTTT	CASSQGQGFLSDTQYF
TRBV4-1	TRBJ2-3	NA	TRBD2	TGCGCCAGCAGCCCTGGGACTAGCGGGAGTATTTTCCCAGATACGCAGTATTTT	CASSPGTSGSIFPDTQYF
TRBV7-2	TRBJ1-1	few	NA	TGTGCCAGCAGTTCCGCGGGAGGACAGAACACTGAAGCTTTCTTT	CASSSAGGQNTEAFF
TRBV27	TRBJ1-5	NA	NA	TGTGCCAGCAACACCCGGGGACAGCCCCAGCATTTT	CASNTRGQPQHF
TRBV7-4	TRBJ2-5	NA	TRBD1	TGTGCCAGCAGCTCCGGAGGACAGGGGGCTTTGGAGACCCAGTACTTC	CASSSGGQGALETQYF
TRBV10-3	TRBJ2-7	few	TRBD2	TGTGCCATCAGTTCTGGTCCCTACCGGGAGGGCCACGAGCAGTACTTC	CAISSGPYREGHEQYF
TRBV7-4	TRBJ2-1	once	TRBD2	TGTGCCAGCAGCCTGGCGGGGGACCCCTACAATGAGCAGTTCTTC	CASSLAGDPYNEQFF
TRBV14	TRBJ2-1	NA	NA	TGTGCCAGCAGCCAAGGGCCCCCATTTGTGGATGAGCAGTTCTTC	CASSQGPPFVDEQFF
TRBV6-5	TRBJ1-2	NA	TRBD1	TGTGCCAGCAGGAACCGGACAGGGAACTATGGCTACACCTTC	CASRNRTGNYGYTF
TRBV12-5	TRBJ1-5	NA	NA	TGTGCTAGTGGTTTGGTGGTTAGAGGTTATAGCAATCAGCCCCAGCATTTT	CASGLVVRGYSNQPQHF
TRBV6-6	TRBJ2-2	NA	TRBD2	TGTGCCAGCACCAAGGGACTAGCGGGACCCGGGGAGCTGTTTTTT	CASTKGLAGPGELFF
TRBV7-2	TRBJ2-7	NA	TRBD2	TGTGCCAGCAGCTTAGCGCACGGGAGGACCTACGAGCAGTACTTC	CASSLAHGRTYEQYF
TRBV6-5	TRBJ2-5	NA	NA	TGTGCCAGCAGTTACTCATGGCTAGCGCCACAAGAGACCCAGTACTTC	CASSYSWLAPQETQYF
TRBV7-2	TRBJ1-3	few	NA	TGTGCCAGCAGCTTATCCCTTTACAGGGCTGGAAACACCATATATTTT	CASSLSLYRAGNTIYF
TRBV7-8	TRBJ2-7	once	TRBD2	TGTGCCAGCAGCCCCGGGACTAGCGGCTACGAGCAGTACTTC	CASSPGTSGYEQYF
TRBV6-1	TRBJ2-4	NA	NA	TGTGCCAGCAGTGGGGGGGACAGCCCACCCAAAAACATTCAGTACTTC	CASSGGDSPPKNIQYF
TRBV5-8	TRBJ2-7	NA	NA	TGTGCCAGCAGCTTAACACCCATCCCCTCCTACGAGCAGTACTTC	CASSLTPIPSYEQYF
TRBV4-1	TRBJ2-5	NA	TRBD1	TGCGCCAGCAGCCTCTACAGGGGTCTACAAGAGACCCAGTACTTC	CASSLYRGLQETQYF
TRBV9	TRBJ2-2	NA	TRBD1	TGTGCCAGCAGCGGCCTCCCGGGACAGGGAAAAACACCCAACACCGGGGAGCTGTTTTTT	CASSGLPGQGKTPNTGELFF
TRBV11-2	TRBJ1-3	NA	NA	TGTGCCAGCAGCTGGGAGGGGCGGGGGCTCGGAAACACCATATATTTT	CASSWEGRGLGNTIYF
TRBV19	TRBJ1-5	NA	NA	TGTGCCAGTAGCTTGAAACGATGGGACAACAGGGATCAGCCCCAGCATTTT	CASSLKRWDNRDQPQHF